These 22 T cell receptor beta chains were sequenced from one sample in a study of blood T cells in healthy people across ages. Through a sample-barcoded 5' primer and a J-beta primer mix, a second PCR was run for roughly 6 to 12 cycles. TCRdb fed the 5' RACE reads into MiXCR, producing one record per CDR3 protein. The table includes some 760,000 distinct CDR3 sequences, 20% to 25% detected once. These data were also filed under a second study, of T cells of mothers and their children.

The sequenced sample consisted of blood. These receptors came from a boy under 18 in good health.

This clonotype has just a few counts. Here the CDR3 reads CASSDPPRFGLAGEIYNEQFF. DNA for the CDR3: TGCGCCAGCAGTGACCCCCCCCGCTTCGGACTAGCGGGAGAAATTTACAATGAGCAGTTCTTC. The chain couples TRBV10-2 to TRBJ2-1, with 13 bases identical to TRBD2. Germline V gene lookup returns CDR1 WSHSY and CDR2 SAAADI. The CDR3 contains 21 residues. V shed 3 bases, J shed 4 bases, and the junction held 18 bases outside the gene matches.

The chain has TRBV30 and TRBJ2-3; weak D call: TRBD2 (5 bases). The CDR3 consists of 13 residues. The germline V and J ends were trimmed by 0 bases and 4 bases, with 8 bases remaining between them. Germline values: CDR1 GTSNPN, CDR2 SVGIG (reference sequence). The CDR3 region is CAWSVIGADTQYF. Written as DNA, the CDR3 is TGTGCCTGGAGTGTAATCGGGGCAGATACGCAGTATTTT.

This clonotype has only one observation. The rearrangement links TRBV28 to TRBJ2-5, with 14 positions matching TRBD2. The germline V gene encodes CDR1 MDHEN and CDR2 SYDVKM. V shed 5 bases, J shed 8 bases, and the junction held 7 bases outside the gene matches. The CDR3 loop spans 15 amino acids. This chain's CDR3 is CASSTQGTSGGTQYF. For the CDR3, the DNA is TGTGCCAGCAGTACACAAGGGACTAGCGGGGGAACCCAGTACTTC. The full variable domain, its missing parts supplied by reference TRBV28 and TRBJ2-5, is DVKVTQSSRYLVKRTGEKVFLECVQDMDHENMFWYRQDPGLGLRLIYFSYDVKMKEKGDIPEGYSVSREKKERFSLILESASTNQTSMYLCASSTQGTSGGTQYFGPGTRLLVL.

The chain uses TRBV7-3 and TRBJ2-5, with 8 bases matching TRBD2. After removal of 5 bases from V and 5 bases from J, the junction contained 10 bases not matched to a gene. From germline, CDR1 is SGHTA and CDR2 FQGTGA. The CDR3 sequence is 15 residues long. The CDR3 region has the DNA TGTGCCAGCAGCCGAGTTGGTTTAGCGGGGGAGACCCAGTACTTC. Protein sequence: CASSRVGLAGETQYF.

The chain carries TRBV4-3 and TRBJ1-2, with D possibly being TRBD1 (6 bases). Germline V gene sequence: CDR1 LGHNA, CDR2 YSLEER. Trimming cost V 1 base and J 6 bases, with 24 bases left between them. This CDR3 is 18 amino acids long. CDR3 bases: TGCGCCAGCAGCCAAGCGAATCCCGGGACAACGCAAAGAGATGGCTACACCTTC. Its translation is CASSQANPGTTQRDGYTF.

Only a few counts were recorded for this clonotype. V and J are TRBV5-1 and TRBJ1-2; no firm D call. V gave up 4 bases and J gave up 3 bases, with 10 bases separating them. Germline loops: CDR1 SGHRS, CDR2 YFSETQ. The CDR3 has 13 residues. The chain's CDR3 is CASSQAGDYGYTF. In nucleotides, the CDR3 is TGCGCCAGCAGCCAGGCAGGTGACTATGGCTACACCTTC.

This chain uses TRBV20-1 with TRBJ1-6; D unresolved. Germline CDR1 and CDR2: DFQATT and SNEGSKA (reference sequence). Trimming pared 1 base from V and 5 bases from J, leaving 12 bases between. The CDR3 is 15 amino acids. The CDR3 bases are TGCAGTGCTAGAGGGACGGGTGGAAATAATTCACCCCTCCACTTT. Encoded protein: CSARGTGGNNSPLHF.

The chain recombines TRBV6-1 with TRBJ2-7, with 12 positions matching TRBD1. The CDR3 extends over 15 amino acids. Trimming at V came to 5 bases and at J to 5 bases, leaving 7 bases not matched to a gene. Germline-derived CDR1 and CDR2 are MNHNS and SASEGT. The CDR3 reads CASSNPGQGANEQYF. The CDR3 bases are TGTGCCAGCAGTAATCCGGGACAGGGGGCGAACGAGCAGTACTTC.

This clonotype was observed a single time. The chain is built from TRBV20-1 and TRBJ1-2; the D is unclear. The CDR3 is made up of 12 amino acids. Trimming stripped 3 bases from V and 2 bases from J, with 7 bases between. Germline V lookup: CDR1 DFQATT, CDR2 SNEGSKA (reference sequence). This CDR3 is CSASGQNYGYTF. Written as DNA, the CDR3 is TGCAGTGCTAGCGGCCAGAACTATGGCTACACCTTC.

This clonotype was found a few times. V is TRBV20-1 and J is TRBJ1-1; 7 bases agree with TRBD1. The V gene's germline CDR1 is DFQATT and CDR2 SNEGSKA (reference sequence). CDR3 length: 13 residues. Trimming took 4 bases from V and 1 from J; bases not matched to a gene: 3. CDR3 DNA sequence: TGCAGTGCTACTCGACAGGGGAACACTGAAGCTTTCTTT. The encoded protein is CSATRQGNTEAFF.

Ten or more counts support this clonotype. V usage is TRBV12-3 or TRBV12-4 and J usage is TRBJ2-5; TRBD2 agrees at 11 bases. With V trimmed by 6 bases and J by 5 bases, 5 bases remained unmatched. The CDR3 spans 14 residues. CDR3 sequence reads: CASSRGLAGETQYF. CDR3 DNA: TGTGCCAGCAGCCGCGGACTAGCGGGCGAGACCCAGTACTTC.

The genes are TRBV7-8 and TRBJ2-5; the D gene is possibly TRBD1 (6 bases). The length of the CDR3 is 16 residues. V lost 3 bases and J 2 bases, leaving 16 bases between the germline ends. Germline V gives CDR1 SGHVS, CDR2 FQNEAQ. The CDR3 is CASSFNIQGKQETQYF. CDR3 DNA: TGTGCCAGCAGCTTCAACATACAGGGCAAGCAAGAGACCCAGTACTTC. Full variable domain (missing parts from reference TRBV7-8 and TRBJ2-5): GAGVSQSPRYKVAKRGQDVALRCDPISGHVSLFWYQQALGQGPEFLTYFQNEAQLDKSGLPSDRFFAERPEGSVSTLKIQRTQQEDSAVYLCASSFNIQGKQETQYFGPGTRLLVL.

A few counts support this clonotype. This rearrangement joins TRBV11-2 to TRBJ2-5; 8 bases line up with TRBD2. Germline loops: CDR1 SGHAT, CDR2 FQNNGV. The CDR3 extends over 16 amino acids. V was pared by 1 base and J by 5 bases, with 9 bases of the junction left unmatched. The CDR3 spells CASSLALGGGPETQYF. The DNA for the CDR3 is TGTGCCAGCAGCTTAGCCCTCGGGGGGGGCCCGGAGACCCAGTACTTC.

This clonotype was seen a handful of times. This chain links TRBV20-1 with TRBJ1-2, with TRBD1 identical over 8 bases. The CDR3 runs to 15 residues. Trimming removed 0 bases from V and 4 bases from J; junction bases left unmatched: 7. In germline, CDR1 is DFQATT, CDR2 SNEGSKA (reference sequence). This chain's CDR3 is CSARDGGQAPYGYTF. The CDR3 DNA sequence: TGCAGTGCTAGAGATGGGGGACAGGCCCCCTATGGCTACACCTTC.

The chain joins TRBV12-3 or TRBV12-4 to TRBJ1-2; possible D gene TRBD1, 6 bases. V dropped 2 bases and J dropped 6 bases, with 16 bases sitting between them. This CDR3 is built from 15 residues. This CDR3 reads CASSLKPIGGHGYTF. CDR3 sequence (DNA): TGTGCCAGCAGTTTAAAACCTATCGGGGGCCATGGCTACACCTTC.

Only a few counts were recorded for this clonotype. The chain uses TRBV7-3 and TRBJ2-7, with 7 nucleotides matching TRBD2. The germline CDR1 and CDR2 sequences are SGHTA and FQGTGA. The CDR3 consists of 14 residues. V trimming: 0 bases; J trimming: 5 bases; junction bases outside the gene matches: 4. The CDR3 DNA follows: TGTGCCAGCAGCTTAACGTCGGCGGGGGACGAGCAGTACTTC. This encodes CASSLTSAGDEQYF.

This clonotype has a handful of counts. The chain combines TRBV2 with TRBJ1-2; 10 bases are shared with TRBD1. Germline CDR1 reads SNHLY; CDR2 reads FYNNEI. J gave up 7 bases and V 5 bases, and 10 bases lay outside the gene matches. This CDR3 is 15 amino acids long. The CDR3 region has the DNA TGTGCCAGCAGTAATCCCGGGACAGGGGTTGGTGGCTACACCTTC. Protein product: CASSNPGTGVGGYTF.

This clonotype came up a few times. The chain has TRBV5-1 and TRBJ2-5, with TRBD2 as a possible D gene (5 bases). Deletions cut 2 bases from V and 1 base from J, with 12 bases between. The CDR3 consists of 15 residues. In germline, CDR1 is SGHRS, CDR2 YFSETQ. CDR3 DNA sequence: TGCGCCAGCAGCTTTAAAGGAGCGGCCCAAGAGACCCAGTACTTC. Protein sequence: CASSFKGAAQETQYF.

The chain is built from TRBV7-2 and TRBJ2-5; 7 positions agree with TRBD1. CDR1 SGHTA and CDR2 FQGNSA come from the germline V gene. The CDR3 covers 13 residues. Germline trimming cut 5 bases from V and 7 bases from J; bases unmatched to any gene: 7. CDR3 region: CASSVRTGATQYF. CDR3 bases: TGTGCCAGCAGCGTAAGGACAGGTGCGACCCAGTACTTC.

For the CDR3, the DNA is TGTGCCAGCAGTTTGGAACTGAGGGTCTACGAGCAGTACTTC. Translating it yields CASSLELRVYEQYF. V is TRBV28 and J is TRBJ2-7, with D tentatively TRBD2 (5 bases). The CDR3 spans 14 residues. CDR1 and CDR2 from the germline V gene are MDHEN and SYDVKM. The V gene lost 3 bases and the J gene lost 3 bases, with 12 bases spanning the gap.

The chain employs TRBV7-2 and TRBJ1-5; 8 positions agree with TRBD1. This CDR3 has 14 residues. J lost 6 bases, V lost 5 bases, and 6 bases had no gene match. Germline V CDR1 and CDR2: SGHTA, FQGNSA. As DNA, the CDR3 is TGTGCCAGCAGCCTAGACAGGGGAGCTCAGCCCCAGCATTTT. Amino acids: CASSLDRGAQPQHF.

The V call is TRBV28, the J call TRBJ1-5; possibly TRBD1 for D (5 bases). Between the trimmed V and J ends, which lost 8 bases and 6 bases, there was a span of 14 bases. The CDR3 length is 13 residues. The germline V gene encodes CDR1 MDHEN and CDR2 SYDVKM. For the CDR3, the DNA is TGTGCCAGCCAGTTCGGGGGTATTCAGCCCCAGCATTTT. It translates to CASQFGGIQPQHF.